The TCR beta chain described here comes from a study of blood T cell repertoires in COVID-19. Authors' processing steps: Amplifying reference gene primers gave estimates of nucleated cell counts. Only in-frame clones appear in the TCRdb table, and some are missing; sequencing was by immunoSEQ multiplex PCR. D and trimming come from the DNA, and the V and J calls and clone size come from that table. Here the sample spans about 130,000 clones, about 90% being singletons. Enrolment of Seattle patients took place during active infection, and they were followed longitudinally. V was pared by 5 bases and J by 3 bases, with 9 bases of the junction left unmatched. The CDR3 is made up of 16 amino acids. Looked up from germline, CDR1 is MGHRA and CDR2 is YSYEKL.

The chain employs TRBV4-1 and TRBJ2-1; 8 bases are shared with TRBD2. The receptor was derived from a man in his fifties or sixties with COVID-19, enrolled during active disease. The sample consisted of peripheral blood. As DNA, the CDR3 is TGCGCCAGCAGCTTGTCACACAGCGGGGGCTACAATGAGCAGTTCTTC. Protein product: CASSLSHSGGYNEQFF.